This T cell receptor (beta chain) originates from a study of T cell responses to AZD1222 COVID-19 vaccine. Overall study findings and caveats: Sampling captured repertoires only after the peak T cell response.

Regarding this clone: What it binds is not known.

Profiling relied on immunoSEQ multiplex PCR, and the TCRdb table lists in-frame clones only, not all of them. Seen here are around 81,000 clones, nearly 85% observed once, and the top ten hold about 3%. This CDR3 is 15 amino acids long. Germline V lookup: CDR1 LNHDA, CDR2 SQIVND (reference sequence). V was trimmed by 6 bases and J by 2 bases, leaving 16 bases between them. The starting material was peripheral blood, obtained on day 0 of AZD1222 vaccination. The chain uses TRBV19 and TRBJ2-5, with a possible D match to TRBD2 (8 bases). This TCR came from an adult in good health. CDR3 region: CASSLGQRGQETQYF. The DNA for the CDR3 is TGTGCCAGTAGCCTGGGACAGCGGGGGCAAGAGACCCAGTACTTC.